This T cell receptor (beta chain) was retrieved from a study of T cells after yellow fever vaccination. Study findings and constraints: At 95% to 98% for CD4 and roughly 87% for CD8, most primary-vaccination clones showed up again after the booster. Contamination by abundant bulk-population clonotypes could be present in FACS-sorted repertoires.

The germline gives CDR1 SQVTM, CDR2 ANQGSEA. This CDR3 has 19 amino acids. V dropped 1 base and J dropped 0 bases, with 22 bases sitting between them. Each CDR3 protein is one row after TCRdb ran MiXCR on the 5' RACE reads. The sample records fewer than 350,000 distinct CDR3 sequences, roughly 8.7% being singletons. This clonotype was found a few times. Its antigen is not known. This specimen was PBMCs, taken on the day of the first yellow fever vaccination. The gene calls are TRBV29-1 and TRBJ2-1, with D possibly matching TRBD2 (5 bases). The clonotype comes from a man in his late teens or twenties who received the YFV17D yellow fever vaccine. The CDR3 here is CSVEGRSQAKTSSYNEQFF. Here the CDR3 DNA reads TGCAGCGTTGAAGGTAGGAGCCAGGCAAAAACTAGCTCCTACAATGAGCAGTTCTTC.